This T cell receptor beta chain was profiled in a study of OX40 agonist ivuxolimab in advanced cancers. The wider study: Aged 23 to 79 with a mean of about 60 years, they were about 78% male.

Profiling relied on immunoSEQ multiplex PCR, and the TCRdb table lists in-frame clones only, not all of them. The top ten hold approximately 6.6% of the sample, which has about 55,000 clones, 88% seen once. Germline-derived CDR1 and CDR2 are MNHEY and SMNVEV (reference sequence). The CDR3 is 13 amino acids. V lost 0 bases and J lost 7; bases outside the gene matches: 3. The source of this sequence is an adult with an advanced solid tumor such as melanoma, head and neck, liver or kidney cancer. Sequencing was performed on CD4+ or CD8+ T cells sorted from blood, taken in a trial of the OX40 agonist ivuxolimab. The chain is built from TRBV27 and TRBJ2-7; 7 bases agree with TRBD1. CDR3 loop: CASSLSTGYEQYF. CDR3 sequence (DNA): TGTGCCAGCAGTTTATCGACAGGGTATGAGCAGTACTTC.